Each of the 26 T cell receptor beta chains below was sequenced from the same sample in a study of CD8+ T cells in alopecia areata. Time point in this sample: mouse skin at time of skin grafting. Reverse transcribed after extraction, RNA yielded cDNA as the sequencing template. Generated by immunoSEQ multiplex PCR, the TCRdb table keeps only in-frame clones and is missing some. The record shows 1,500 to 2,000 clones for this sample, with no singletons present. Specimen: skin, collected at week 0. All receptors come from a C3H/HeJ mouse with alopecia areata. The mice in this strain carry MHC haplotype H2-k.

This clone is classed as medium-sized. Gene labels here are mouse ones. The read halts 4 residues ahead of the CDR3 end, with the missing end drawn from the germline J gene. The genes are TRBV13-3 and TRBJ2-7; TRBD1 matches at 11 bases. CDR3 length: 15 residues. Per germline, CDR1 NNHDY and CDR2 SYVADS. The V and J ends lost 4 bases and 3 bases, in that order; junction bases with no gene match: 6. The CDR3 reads CASSLRDRGDYEQYF. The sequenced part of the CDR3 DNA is TGTGCCAGCAGTCTCCGGGACAGGGGGGACTAT.

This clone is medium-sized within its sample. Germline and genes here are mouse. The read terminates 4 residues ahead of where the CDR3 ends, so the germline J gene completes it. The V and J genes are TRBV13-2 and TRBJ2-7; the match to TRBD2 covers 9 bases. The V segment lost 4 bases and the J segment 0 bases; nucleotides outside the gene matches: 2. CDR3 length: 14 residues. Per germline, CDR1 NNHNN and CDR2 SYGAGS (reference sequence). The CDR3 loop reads CASGTWGGSYEQYF. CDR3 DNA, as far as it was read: TGTGCCAGCGGTACCTGGGGGGGCTCCTAT.

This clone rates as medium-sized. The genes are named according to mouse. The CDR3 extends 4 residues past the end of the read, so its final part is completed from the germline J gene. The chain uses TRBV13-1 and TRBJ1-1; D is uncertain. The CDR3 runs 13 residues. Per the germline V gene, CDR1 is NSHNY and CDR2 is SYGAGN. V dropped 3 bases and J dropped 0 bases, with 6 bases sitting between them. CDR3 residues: CASSGSANTEVFF. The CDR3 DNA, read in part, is TGTGCCAGCAGTGGCAGTGCAAACACA.

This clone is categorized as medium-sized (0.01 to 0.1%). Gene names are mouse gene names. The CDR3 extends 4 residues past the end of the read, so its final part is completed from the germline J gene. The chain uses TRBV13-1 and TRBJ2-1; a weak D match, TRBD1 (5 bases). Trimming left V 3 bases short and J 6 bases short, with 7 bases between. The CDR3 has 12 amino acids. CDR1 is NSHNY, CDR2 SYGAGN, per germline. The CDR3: CASSVDSAEQFF. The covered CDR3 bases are TGTGCCAGCAGTGTCGACAGTGCT.

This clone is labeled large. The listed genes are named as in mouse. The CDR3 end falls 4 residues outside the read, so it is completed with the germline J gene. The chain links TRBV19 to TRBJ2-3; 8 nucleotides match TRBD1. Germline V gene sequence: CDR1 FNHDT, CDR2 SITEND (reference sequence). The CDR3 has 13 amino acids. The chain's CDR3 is CASTLDRGETLYF. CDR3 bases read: TGTGCCAGCACCCTCGACAGGGGAGAA.

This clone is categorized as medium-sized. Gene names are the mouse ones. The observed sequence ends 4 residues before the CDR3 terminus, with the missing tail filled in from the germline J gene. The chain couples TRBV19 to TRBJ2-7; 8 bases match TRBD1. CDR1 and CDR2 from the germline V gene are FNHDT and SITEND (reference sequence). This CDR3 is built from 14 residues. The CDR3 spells CASSIQGAGYEQYF. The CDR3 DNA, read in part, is TGTGCCAGCAGTATACAGGGGGCGGGGTAT.

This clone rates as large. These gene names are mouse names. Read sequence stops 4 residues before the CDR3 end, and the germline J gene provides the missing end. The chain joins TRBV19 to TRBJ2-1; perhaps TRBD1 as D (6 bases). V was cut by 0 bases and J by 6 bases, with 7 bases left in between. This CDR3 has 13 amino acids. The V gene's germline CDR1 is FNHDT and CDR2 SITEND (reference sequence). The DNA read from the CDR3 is TGTGCCAGCAGTATAGGCAGGGGTGCT. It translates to CASSIGRGA. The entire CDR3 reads CASSIGRGAEQFF.

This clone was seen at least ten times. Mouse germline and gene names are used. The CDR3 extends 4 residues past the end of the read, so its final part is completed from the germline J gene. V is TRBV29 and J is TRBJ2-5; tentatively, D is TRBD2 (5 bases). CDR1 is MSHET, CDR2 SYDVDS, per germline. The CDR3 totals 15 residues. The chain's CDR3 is CASSLSLGKKDTQYF. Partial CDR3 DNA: TGTGCTAGCAGTTTATCTCTGGGAAAAAAAGAC.

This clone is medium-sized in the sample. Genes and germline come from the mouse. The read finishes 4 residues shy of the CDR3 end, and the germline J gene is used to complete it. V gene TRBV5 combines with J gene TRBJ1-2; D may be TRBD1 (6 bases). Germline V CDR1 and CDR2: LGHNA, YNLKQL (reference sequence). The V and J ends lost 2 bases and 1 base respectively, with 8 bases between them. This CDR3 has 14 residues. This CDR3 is CASSQTGQNSDYTF. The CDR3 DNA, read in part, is TGTGCCAGCAGCCAAACGGGACAAAACTCC.

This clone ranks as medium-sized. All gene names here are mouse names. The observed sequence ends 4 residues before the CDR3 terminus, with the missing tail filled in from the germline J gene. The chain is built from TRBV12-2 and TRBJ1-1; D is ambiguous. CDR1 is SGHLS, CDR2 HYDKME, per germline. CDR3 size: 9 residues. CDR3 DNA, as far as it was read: TGTTACAAGGACACA. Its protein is CYKDT. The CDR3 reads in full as CYKDTEVFF.

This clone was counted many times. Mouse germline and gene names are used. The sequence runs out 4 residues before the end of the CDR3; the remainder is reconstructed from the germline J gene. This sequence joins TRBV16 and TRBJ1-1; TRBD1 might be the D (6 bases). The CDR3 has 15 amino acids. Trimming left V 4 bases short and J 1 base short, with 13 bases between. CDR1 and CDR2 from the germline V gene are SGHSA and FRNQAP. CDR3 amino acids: CASSSPTGQNTEVFF. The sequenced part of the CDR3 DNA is TGTGCAAGCAGCTCCCCGACAGGACAAAACACA.

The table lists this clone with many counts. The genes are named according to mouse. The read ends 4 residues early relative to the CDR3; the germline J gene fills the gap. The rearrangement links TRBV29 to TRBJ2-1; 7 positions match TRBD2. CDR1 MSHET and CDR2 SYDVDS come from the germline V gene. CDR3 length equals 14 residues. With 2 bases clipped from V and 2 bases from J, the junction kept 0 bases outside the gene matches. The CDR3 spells CASSLLGDYAEQFF. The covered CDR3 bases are TGTGCTAGCAGTTTACTGGGGGACTATGCT.

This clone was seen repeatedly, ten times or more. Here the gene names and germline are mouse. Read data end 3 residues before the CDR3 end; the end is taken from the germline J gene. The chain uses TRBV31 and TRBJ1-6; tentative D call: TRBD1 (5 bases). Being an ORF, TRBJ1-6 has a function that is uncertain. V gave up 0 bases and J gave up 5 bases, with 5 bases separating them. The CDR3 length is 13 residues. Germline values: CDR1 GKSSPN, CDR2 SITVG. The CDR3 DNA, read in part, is TGTGCCTGGAGTCTCAGGGATAATTCGCCC. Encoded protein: CAWSLRDNSP. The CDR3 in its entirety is CAWSLRDNSPLYF.

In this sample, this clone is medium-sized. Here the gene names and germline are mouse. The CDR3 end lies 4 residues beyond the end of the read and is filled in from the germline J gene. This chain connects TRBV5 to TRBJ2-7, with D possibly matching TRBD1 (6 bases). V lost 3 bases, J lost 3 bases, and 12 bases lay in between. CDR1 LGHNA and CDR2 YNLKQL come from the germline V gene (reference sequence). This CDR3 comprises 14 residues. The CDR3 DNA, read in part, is TGTGCCAGCAGCCATCCGGGACAAGTCTAT. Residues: CASSHPGQVY. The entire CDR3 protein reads CASSHPGQVYEQYF.

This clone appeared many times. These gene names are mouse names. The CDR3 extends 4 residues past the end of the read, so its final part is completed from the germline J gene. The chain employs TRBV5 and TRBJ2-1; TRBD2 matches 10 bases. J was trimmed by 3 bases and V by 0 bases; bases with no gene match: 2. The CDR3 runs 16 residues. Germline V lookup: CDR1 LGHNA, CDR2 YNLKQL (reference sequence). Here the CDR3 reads CASSQETGGGYAEQFF. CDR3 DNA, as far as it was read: TGTGCCAGCAGCCAAGAAACTGGGGGGGGCTATGCT.

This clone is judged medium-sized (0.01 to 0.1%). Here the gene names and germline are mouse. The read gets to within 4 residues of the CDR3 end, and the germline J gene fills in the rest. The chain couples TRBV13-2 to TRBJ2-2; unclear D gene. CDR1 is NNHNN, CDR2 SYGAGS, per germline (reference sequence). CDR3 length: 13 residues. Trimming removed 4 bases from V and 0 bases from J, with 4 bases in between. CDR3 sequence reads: CASGLSNTGQLYF. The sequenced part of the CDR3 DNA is TGTGCCAGCGGTCTCTCAAACACCGGG.

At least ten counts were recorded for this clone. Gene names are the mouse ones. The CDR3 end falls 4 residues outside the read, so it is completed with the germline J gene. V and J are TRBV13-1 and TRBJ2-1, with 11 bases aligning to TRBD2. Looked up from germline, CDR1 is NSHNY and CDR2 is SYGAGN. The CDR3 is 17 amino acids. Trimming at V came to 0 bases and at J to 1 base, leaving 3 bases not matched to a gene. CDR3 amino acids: CASSDVTGGENYAEQFF. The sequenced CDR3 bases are TGTGCCAGCAGTGATGTGACTGGGGGGGAAAACTATGCT.

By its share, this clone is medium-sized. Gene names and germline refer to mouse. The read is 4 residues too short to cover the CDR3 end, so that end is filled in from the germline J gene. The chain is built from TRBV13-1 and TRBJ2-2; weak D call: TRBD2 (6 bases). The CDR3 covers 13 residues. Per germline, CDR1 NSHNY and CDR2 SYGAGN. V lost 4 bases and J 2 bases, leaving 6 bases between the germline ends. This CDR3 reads CASSLGNTGQLYF. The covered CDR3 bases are TGTGCCAGCAGTCTGGGGAACACCGGG.

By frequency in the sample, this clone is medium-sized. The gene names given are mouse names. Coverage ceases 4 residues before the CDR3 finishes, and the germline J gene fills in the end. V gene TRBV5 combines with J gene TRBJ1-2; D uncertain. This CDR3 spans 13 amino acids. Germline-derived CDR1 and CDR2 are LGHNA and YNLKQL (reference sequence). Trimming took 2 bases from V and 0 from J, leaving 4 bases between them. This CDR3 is CASSQTSNSDYTF. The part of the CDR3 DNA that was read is TGTGCCAGCAGCCAAACATCAAACTCC.

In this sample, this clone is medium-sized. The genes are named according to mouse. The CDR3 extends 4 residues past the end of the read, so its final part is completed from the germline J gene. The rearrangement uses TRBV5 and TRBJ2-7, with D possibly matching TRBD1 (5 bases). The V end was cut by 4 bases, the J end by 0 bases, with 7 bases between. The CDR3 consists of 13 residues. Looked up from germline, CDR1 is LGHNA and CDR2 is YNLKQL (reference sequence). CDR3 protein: CASSRQSSYEQYF. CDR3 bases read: TGTGCCAGCAGCCGACAGAGCTCCTAT.

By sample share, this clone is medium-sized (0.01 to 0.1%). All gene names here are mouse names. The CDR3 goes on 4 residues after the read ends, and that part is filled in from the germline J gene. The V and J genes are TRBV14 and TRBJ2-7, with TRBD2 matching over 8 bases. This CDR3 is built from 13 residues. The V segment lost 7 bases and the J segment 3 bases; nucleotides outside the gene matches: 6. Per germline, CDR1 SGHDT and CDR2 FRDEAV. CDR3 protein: CASSLDWDYEQYF. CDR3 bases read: TGTGCCAGCTCCCTGGACTGGGACTAT.

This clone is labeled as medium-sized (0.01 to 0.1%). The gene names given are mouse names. Incomplete CDR3 DNA: TGTGCCAGCAGCCGGGACAAAGCAAACTCC. The encoded protein is CASSRDKANS. In full, the CDR3 is CASSRDKANSDYTF. This sequence joins TRBV19 and TRBJ1-2; TRBD1 might be the D (6 bases). Read sequence stops 4 residues before the CDR3 end, and the germline J gene provides the missing end. This CDR3 has 14 residues. The germline V and J ends were trimmed by 5 bases and 0 bases, with 11 bases remaining between them. Germline CDR1 is FNHDT and CDR2 is SITEND (reference sequence).

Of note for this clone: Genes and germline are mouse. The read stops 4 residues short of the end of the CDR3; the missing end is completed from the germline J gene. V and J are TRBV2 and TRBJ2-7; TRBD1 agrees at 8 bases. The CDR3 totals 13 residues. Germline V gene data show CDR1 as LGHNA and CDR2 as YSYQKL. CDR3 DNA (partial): TGTGCCAGCAGCCACCAGGACAGGGAT. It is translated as CASSHQDRD. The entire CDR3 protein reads CASSHQDRDEQYF.

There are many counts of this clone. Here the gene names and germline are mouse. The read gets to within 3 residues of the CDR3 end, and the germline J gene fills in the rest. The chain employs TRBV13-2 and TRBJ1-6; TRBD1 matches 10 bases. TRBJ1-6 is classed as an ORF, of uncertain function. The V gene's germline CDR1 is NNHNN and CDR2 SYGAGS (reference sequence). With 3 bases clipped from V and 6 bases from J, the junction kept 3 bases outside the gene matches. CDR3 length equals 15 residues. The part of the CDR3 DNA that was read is TGTGCCAGCGGTGGGGACAGGGGAGGTAATTCGCCC. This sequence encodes CASGGDRGGNSP. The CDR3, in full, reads CASGGDRGGNSPLYF.

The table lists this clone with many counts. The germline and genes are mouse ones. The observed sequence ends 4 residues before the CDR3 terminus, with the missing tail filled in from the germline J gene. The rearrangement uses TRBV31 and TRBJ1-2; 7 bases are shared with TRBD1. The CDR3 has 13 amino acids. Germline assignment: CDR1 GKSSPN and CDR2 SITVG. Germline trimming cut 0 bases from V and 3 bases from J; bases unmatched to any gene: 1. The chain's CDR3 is CAWSLGTDSDYTF. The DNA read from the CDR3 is TGTGCCTGGAGTCTAGGGACAGACTCC.

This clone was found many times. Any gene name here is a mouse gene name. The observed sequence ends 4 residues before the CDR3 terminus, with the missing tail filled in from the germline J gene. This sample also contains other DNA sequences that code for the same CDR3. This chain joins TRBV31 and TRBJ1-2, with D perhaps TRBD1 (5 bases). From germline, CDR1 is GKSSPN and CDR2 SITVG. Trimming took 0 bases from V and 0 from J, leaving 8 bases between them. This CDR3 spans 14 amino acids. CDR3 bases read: TGTGCCTGGAGTCTAGACAGAGCAAACTCC. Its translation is CAWSLDRANS. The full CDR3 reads CAWSLDRANSDYTF.